This T cell receptor (beta chain) was sequenced for a study of cytomegalovirus exposure and HLA in healthy donors (TCRdb year 2017). Regarding the research as a whole: An earlier analysis of 550 to 700 of the donors reported more than 250 Gb of sequence data and some 120 million unique TCR beta sequences from 150 million to 200 million T cells. To predict cytomegalovirus infection status, the study combined high-throughput TCR immunosequencing, statistical association of individual TCRs with disease status, and machine learning. HLA typing included class I and class II loci at four-digit resolution. Typing coverage varied by locus: roughly 620-640 donors for A, B, C, DRB1 and DQB1; more than 500 for DQA1; some 610 for DPA1; 450 to 480 for DPB1. To study patterns of TCR occurrence, a later analysis re-analyzed previously published TCR beta repertoires from around 660 donors and added high-resolution HLA genotyping. About 300 gigabases of sequencing data and 80 million or so unique TCR sequences were included in an early release covering roughly 600 HLA-typed donors. Among roughly 400 genotyped donors of the cohort, an average of approximately 220,000 unique TCR beta nucleotide sequences was sequenced per donor, of which about 19% were non-productive. In an earlier analysis of 550 to 700 of the donors, high-throughput TCR beta sequencing was used to judge whether each TCR beta V gene segment behaved as functional or pseudogenic. Alongside the repertoire data, information on donor age, sex, ethnicity and CMV serostatus was compiled. Because of strong linkage in the cohort, five DR-DQ haplotypes were treated as single units for association and clustering. In addition to the first cohort of 666 subjects, a separate validation cohort of 100 to 150 different subjects was used. In a later genetic analysis, genome-wide SNP genotypes for about 60% of the 666 donors were used, and that subset was treated as a discovery cohort. The T cell repertoires of roughly 660 subjects were profiled by immunosequencing and related to cytomegalovirus serostatus. In the later analysis, no new phenotypic data were used to find candidate immune exposures; instead, reliance was placed on TCR beta sequences and their occurrence across donors. The aim of the study was to test whether cataloging public T cell receptors could identify signatures of past pathogen exposure. All discovery cohort repertoires had been generated using a single sequencing platform. Among the roughly 400 genotyped donors, approximately 76% belonged to the genetic ancestry cluster associated with self-reported Caucasian donors. On the study overall, not on this receptor specifically: An association between a missense DCLRE1C variant and V-gene and J-gene trimming of TCR beta chains was found in a later genetic analysis and replicated in an independent cohort. Immune exposure information for the cohort was limited to CMV serostatus. Compared with the approximately 670-donor mean, donors in an Asian-associated ancestry cluster had fewer N-insertions in productive TCRs, according to a later genetic analysis. Correlated functional status among segregating V segments might reflect linkage disequilibrium, but an unknown experimental factor could not be ruled out. A later analysis associated 17,000 or so TCR beta sequences with specific HLA alleles at a false discovery rate of 0.05. In the study, around 150 TCR beta chains were listed as associated with cytomegalovirus. Because HLA typing was unavailable for some donors at each locus, only the typed subset was used in association tests. In an earlier analysis of around 500 of the donors, most TCR beta V segments appeared in productive rearrangements about 87% or about 30% of the time, broadly matching IMGT annotations. A later analysis found that most CMV-associated TCR beta chains appeared HLA-restricted, with HLA associations seemingly driven largely by CMV exposure. Most TCR sequences were seen in very few donors, while some public TCRs were found in many individuals. According to a later analysis, TCR association rates differed among HLA loci, with DRB1 alleles showing the most associated TCRs and HLA-C alleles showing the fewest. Approximately 18 rarely observed V segments, including chromosome 9 orphons, were excluded from the earlier analysis of just under 600 of the donors because counts were too low. In this cohort, only TCR beta chains were sequenced, and detectable features were limited by the absence of alpha or paired-chain data. A further reported finding was that TCR beta sequences accurately predicted the HLA-A and HLA-B alleles for most subjects in the first cohort. In a later analysis, HLA-associated TCR beta chains showed more clonal expansion and lower generation probabilities than non-associated chains that were equally common. The 87-base-pair reads could not distinguish some IMGT-functional V segments, including TRBV6-2 and TRBV6-3, so those segments were excluded. The classifier was reported to diagnose cytomegalovirus status with high specificity and sensitivity in both the original and validation cohorts. Strong co-occurrence of HLA alleles, especially DR and DQ, made assigning TCR associations to individual alleles difficult. The presence/absence analyses assumed that sequencing depth was roughly uniform across donors, and that assumption may not be true. A few of the identified cytomegalovirus-associated TCR beta chains were confirmed in vitro to be specific for cytomegalovirus antigens. The authors suggested that the approach could potentially be generalized to other disease states and immunological phenotypes. In a later analysis, several top co-occurrence clusters were reported to appear linked to parvovirus B19, influenza, CMV and Epstein-Barr virus. A cluster of highly shared sequence variants was judged likely to represent a technical artifact of the sequencing pipeline.

In the case of this clone: The target of this receptor is not known. Qualities for individual bases were not recorded, and no much larger clone is one base off.

The cohort was made up of roughly 670 healthy bone marrow donors. At the time of sampling, all cohort members were nominally healthy, though unrecorded immune exposures were likely present. CMV serostatus was positive for roughly 290 and negative for about 50% of the roughly 700 cohort members, and was not recorded for this donor. Each donor provided a peripheral blood sample, and peripheral blood mononuclear cells were used for TCR beta sequencing. The Qiagen DNeasy Blood Extraction Kit was used to extract genomic DNA from the blood cell samples. The method behind the library was the immunoSEQ multiplex PCR assay. For the multiplex PCR, a mixture combining 60 forward primers for TCR Vbeta segments and 13 reverse primers for TCR Jbeta segments was used. The CDR3 region of rearranged TCR beta genes was amplified from genomic DNA by a multiplex PCR assay. Amplified TCR beta libraries were sequenced as 87-base-pair reads on the Illumina HiSeq System. As for the authors' bioinformatics: A later analysis counted 65 million to 90 million unique TCR beta chains across the roughly 700 repertoires, and around 12 million of these chains were shared by at least two donors. To remove PCR and sequencing errors, raw reads were error-corrected and collapsed into unique sequences using a nearest-neighbor algorithm that merged closely related sequences. To assign V, D and J gene segments, CDR3 sequences were aligned to IMGT reference sequences. Each retained sequence needed at least a six-nucleotide match to both a V gene segment and a J gene segment. Rearrangements were classified as productive when the CDR3 lacked stop codons and remained in frame with V and J, and all other rearrangements were classified as non-productive. CDR3 was defined by IMGT convention, running from the second conserved V-encoded cysteine to the conserved J-encoded phenylalanine. The earlier analysis of about 640 of the donors excluded any sequence lacking an unambiguous match to a single V gene segment. In an earlier analysis of several hundred of the donors, V segments were called functional above 56.7% productive rearrangements and were called segregating when the between-donor standard deviation exceeded 5%. To diagnose cytomegalovirus status from the catalog of TCR beta chain sequences, a statistical classification framework was built. In a later analysis, TCR nucleotide sequences were compared against IMGT/GENE-DB human TR gene sequences so that V and J genes could be assigned. In a later analysis, CDR3 sequences and most-parsimonious VDJ recombination scenarios were assigned using the TCRdist pipeline. In a later analysis, each TCR beta chain was defined by its CDR3 amino acid sequence together with its V-gene family, and reads lacking a unique V-gene family were excluded. In a later analysis, several hundred highly shared, low-generation-probability nucleotide sequences were removed to address suspected cross-contamination and a sequencing artifact. In a later analysis, a clonal expansion index was calculated for each public chain from normalized within-repertoire ranks of inferred template counts. In a later analysis, generation probabilities were computed using a VDJ recombination model fitted to out-of-frame rearrangements, and the results were checked against IGoR. Hypergeometric tests were used in a later analysis to score TCR-TCR, TCR-HLA and TCR-CMV co-occurrence, with a repertoire-size bias correction applied to the TCR pairs. In a later analysis, false discovery rates were estimated by permuting HLA or CMV assignments 20 times. In a later analysis, co-occurring TCRs were grouped with DBSCAN, and TCRdist sequence similarity was added when clustering was performed within HLA-allele-positive subsets. For co-occurrence clustering, repertoires with fewer than 30,000 or more than 120,000 public chains were excluded, along with a handful of repertoires with anomalous nucleotide sharing. Entries here come from immuneACCESS through TCRdb and include only in-frame sequences with V and J called. Some clones fail to appear in such tables; in the studies checked, an unresolved V gene covers under half of the shortfall, and the cause of the remainder is unknown. That table furnishes V, J and clone size, whereas the DNA furnished D and trimming. The sample records about 68,000 clones, 75% to 90% of which are singletons. The ten biggest clones cover around 7% of the sample.

V loses 5 bases of germline sequence and J loses 0 bases, and the interval between the two ends is 14 bases. CDR1 and CDR2 are drawn from the germline V gene: SQVTM, ANQGSEA. CDR3 length: 14 amino acids, cysteine to phenylalanine. Just the 42-base CDR3 DNA is kept, in frame starting at base 1. This TCR was recovered from a human donor in good health. The chain joins TRBV29-1 to TRBJ2-7; the D gene cannot be resolved reliably. The sequencing input was PBMCs. The DNA sequence is TGCAGCGTTTTACTACCGAGAAGCTCCTACGAGCAGTACTTC. This encodes CSVLLPRSSYEQYF.